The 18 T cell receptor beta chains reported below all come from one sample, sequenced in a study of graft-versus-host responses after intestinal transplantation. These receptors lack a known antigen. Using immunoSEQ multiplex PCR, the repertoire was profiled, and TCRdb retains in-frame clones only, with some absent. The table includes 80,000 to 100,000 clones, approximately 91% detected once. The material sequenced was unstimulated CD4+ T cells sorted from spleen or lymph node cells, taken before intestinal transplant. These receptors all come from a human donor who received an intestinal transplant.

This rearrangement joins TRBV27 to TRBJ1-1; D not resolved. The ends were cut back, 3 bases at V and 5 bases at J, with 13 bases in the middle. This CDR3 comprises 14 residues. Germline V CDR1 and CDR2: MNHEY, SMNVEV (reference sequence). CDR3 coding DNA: TGTGCCAGCAGTTTTACAGTCGACAAAACTGAAGCTTTCTTT. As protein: CASSFTVDKTEAFF.

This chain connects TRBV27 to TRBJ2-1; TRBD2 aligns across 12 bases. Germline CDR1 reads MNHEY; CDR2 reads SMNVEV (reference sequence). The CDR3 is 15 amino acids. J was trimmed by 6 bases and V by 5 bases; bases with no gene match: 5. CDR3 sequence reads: CASSTGLAGSNEQFF. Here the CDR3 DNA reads TGTGCCAGCAGTACGGGACTAGCGGGTAGCAATGAGCAGTTCTTC.

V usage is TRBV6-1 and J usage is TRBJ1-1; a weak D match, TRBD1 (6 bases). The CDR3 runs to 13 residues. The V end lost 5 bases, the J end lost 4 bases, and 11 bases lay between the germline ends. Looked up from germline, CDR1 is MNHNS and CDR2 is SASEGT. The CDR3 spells CASSLTGTTEAFF. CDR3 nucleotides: TGTGCCAGCAGTCTCACAGGGACCACTGAAGCTTTCTTT.

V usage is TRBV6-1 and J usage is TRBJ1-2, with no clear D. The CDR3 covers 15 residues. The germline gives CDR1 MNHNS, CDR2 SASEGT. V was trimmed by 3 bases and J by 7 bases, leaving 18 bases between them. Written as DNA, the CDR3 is TGTGCCAGCAGTGAGGCCCAACACTCGACGGGTGGCTACACCTTC. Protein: CASSEAQHSTGGYTF.

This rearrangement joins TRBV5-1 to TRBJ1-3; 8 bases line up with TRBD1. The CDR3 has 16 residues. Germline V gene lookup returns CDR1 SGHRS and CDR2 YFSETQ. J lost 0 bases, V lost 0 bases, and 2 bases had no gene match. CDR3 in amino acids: CASSLGDRSSGNTIYF. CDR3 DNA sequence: TGCGCCAGCAGCTTGGGGGACAGGAGCTCTGGAAACACCATATATTTT.

CDR3 protein: CASSSGLAANTGELFF. CDR3 bases: TGTGCCAGCAGCTCCGGACTAGCGGCGAACACCGGGGAGCTGTTTTTT. The rearrangement uses TRBV5-4 and TRBJ2-2, with 10 bases that match TRBD2. Trimming cost V 3 bases and J 0 bases; bases outside gene matches: 2. The CDR3 sequence is 16 residues long. Germline CDR1 SGHNT, CDR2 YYREEE (reference sequence).

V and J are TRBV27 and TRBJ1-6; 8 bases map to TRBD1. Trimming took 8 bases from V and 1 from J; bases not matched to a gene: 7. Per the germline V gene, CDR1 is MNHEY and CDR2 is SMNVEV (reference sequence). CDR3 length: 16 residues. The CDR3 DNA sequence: TGTGCCAGCCGTCAGGGGGCCGCGTCCTATAATTCACCCCTCCACTTT. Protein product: CASRQGAASYNSPLHF.

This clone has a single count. CDR3 coding DNA: TGCAGCGCCCGGGTGGGGTCCGGGGAGTGGAGGCAGTACTTC. It codes for CSARVGSGEWRQYF. The chain links TRBV29-1 to TRBJ2-7, with D possibly being TRBD2 (5 bases). Trimming pared 7 bases from V and 9 bases from J, leaving 25 bases between. This CDR3 spans 14 amino acids. The germline V gene encodes CDR1 SQVTM and CDR2 ANQGSEA.

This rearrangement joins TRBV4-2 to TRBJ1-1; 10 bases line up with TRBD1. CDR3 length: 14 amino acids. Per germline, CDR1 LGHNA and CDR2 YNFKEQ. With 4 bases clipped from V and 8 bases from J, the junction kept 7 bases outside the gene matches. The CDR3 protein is CASSRQTGGLEAFF. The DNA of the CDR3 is TGTGCCAGCAGCCGACAGACAGGGGGCCTGGAAGCTTTCTTT.

CDR3 bases: TGCGCCAGCAGCCAAGATCGCCTAGCGGGGGGAGAGACCCAGTACTTC. It is translated as CASSQDRLAGGETQYF. V is TRBV4-1 and J is TRBJ2-5; TRBD2 matches at 11 bases. CDR1 MGHRA and CDR2 YSYEKL come from the germline V gene. CDR3 length equals 16 residues. V gave up 0 bases and J gave up 4 bases; unmatched junction bases: 4.

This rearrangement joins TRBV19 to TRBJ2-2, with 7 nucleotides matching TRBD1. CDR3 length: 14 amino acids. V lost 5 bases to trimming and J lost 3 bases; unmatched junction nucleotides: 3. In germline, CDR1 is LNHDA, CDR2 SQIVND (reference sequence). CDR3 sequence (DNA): TGTGCCAGTAGTGTGGGACAGTACACCGGGGAGCTGTTTTTT. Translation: CASSVGQYTGELFF.

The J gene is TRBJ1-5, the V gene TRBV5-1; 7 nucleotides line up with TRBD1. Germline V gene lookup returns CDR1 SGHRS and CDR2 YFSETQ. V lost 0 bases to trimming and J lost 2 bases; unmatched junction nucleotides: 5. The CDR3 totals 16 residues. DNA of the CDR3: TGCGCCAGCAGCTTGGAGGGGGCGTGGGGCAATCAGCCCCAGCATTTT. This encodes CASSLEGAWGNQPQHF.

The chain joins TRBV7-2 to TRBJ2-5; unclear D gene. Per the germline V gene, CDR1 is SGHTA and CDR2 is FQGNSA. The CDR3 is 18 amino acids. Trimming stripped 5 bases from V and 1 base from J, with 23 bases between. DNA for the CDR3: TGTGCCAGCAGCACCGCCTTCGCAAGAGTAGCCCTCCAAGAGACCCAGTACTTC. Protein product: CASSTAFARVALQETQYF.

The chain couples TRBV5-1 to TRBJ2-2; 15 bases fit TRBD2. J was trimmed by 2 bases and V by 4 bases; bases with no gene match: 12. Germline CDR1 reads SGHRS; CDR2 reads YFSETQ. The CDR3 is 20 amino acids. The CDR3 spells CASSIGTSGGITSNTGELFF. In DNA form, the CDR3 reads TGCGCCAGCAGCATAGGGACTAGCGGGGGGATAACCTCAAACACCGGGGAGCTGTTTTTT. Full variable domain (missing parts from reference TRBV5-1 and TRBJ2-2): KAGVTQTPRYLIKTRGQQVTLSCSPISGHRSVSWYQQTPGQGLQFLFEYFSETQRNKGNFPGRFSGRQFSNSRSEMNVSTLELGDSALYLCASSIGTSGGITSNTGELFFGEGSRLTVL.

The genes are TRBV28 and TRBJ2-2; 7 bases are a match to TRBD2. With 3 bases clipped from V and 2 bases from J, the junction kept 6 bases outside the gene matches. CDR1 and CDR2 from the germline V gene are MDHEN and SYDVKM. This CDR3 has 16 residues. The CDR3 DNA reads TGTGCCAGCAGTTTTAGAGCGGGACTTAACACCGGGGAGCTGTTTTTT. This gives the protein CASSFRAGLNTGELFF.

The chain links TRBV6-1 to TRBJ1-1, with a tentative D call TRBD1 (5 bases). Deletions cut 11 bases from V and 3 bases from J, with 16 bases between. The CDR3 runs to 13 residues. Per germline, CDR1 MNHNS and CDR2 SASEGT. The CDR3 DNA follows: TGTGCCGGATCCCCCCGGGGGGACACTGAAGCTTTCTTT. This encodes CAGSPRGDTEAFF.

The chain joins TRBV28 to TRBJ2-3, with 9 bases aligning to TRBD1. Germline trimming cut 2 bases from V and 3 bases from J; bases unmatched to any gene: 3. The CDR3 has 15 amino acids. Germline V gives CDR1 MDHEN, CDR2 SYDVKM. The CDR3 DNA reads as TGTGCCAGCAGTTTAGGTGGGACAGGGACAGATACGCAGTATTTT. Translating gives CASSLGGTGTDTQYF.

The CDR3 nucleotides read TGTGCCACCCACGAGATACAGGGTAAAAATGGCTACACCTTC. It encodes CATHEIQGKNGYTF. The chain combines TRBV28 with TRBJ1-2; TRBD1 is a possible D gene (6 bases). The CDR3 has 14 residues. Trimming cost V 10 bases and J 6 bases, with 21 bases left between them. CDR1 is MDHEN and CDR2 is SYDVKM in the germline V gene.